A single sample gave rise to the 22 T cell receptor beta chains below, sequenced in a study of blood T cell repertoires in COVID-19. Using immunoSEQ multiplex PCR, the repertoire was profiled, and TCRdb retains in-frame clones only, with some absent. The sample consists of some 87,000 clones, 83% of them appearing once. Sequenced material: peripheral blood. Every receptor here comes from an elderly man with active or convalescent COVID-19.

This clone was recorded once. This CDR3 reads CAISDPGGAGLRGTDTQYF. CDR3 nucleotides: TGTGCCATCAGTGACCCAGGGGGAGCGGGCCTTCGGGGCACAGATACGCAGTATTTT. The chain links TRBV10-3 to TRBJ2-3, with D possibly being TRBD1 (7 bases). This CDR3 contains 19 residues. CDR1 and CDR2 from the germline V gene are ENHRY and SYGVKD. The V and J ends lost 3 bases and 1 base respectively, with 23 bases between them.

This clone was observed a few times. The J gene is TRBJ1-3, the V gene TRBV28; D unclear. The length of the CDR3 is 16 residues. The germline V gene encodes CDR1 MDHEN and CDR2 SYDVKM. V was clipped by 2 bases and J by 0 bases, with 11 bases between them. The CDR3 is CASSLGGVSSGNTIYF. CDR3 coding DNA: TGTGCCAGCAGTTTAGGCGGGGTTAGCTCTGGAAACACCATATATTTT.

This chain joins TRBV28 and TRBJ1-5, with 8 bases identical to TRBD1. CDR1 MDHEN and CDR2 SYDVKM come from the germline V gene. The CDR3 is made up of 15 amino acids. Trimming at V came to 6 bases and at J to 4 bases, leaving 8 bases not matched to a gene. This CDR3 is CASSRSGGWNQPQHF. The CDR3 bases are TGTGCCAGCAGCCGTTCAGGGGGCTGGAATCAGCCCCAGCATTTT.

This clone was detected once. The V call is TRBV29-1, the J call TRBJ2-3, with unresolved D. V gave up 4 bases and J gave up 1 base, with 9 bases separating them. The CDR3 contains 13 residues. Germline V gene lookup returns CDR1 SQVTM and CDR2 ANQGSEA. CDR3 amino acids: CSVVLVGTDTQYF. Written as DNA, the CDR3 is TGCAGCGTTGTACTCGTGGGCACAGATACGCAGTATTTT.

This clone was counted once. The chain links TRBV15 to TRBJ2-6, with TRBD1 matching 9 bases. The CDR3 has 16 residues. V shed 7 bases, J shed 0 bases, and the junction held 4 bases outside the gene matches. Germline lookup yields CDR1 LNHNV and CDR2 YYDKDF (reference sequence). CDR3 sequence: CATNRDRASGANVLTF. The CDR3 region has the DNA TGTGCCACCAACCGGGACAGGGCCTCTGGGGCCAACGTCCTGACTTTC.

The V gene is TRBV2, the J gene TRBJ1-1; no firm D call. V lost 6 bases and J 0 bases, leaving 8 bases between the germline ends. This CDR3 comprises 13 residues. Per the germline V gene, CDR1 is SNHLY and CDR2 is FYNNEI. The chain's CDR3 is CASRYGLNTEAFF. The CDR3 nucleotides are TGTGCCAGCAGGTACGGGTTGAACACTGAAGCTTTCTTT.

The chain couples TRBV2 to TRBJ2-3; possible D gene TRBD1, 6 bases. V dropped 7 bases and J dropped 2 bases, with 10 bases sitting between them. The length of the CDR3 is 13 residues. Germline CDR1 reads SNHLY; CDR2 reads FYNNEI. CDR3 nucleotide sequence: TGTGCCAGCAAGACAGGCGACACAGATACGCAGTATTTT. Its protein product is CASKTGDTDTQYF.

The V gene is TRBV2, the J gene TRBJ1-3, with TRBD1 matching 8 bases. CDR1 SNHLY and CDR2 FYNNEI come from the germline V gene. The CDR3 consists of 15 residues. The V gene end was trimmed by 6 bases and the J gene end by 4 bases; junction bases not matched to a gene: 8. CDR3 residues: CASSPGQGRGNTIYF. CDR3 nucleotides: TGTGCCAGCAGCCCCGGACAGGGTCGGGGAAACACCATATATTTT.

The DNA for the CDR3 is TGTGCTAGTGGTTTGGGGACAGCTAGCACAGATACGCAGTATTTT. Encoded protein: CASGLGTASTDTQYF. The V and J genes are TRBV12-5 and TRBJ2-3; weak D call: TRBD1 (6 bases). The CDR3 spans 15 residues. The germline V gene has CDR1 LGHNT and CDR2 FRNRAP. V lost 1 base to trimming and J lost 0 bases, with 8 bases between them.

The chain couples TRBV7-2 to TRBJ2-7, with 10 nucleotides matching TRBD2. The CDR3 spans 15 residues. V lost 5 bases and J lost 4; bases outside the gene matches: 8. CDR1 and CDR2 (germline): SGHTA, FQGNSA. This CDR3 is CASSPQTSGLYEQYF. The CDR3 coding sequence is TGTGCCAGCAGCCCCCAGACTAGCGGGCTTTACGAGCAGTACTTC.

The rearrangement joins TRBV18 to TRBJ2-2, with 7 bases aligning to TRBD2. The CDR3 contains 15 residues. Germline-derived CDR1 and CDR2 are KGHSH and LQKENI. Trimming cost V 4 bases and J 3 bases; bases outside gene matches: 5. CDR3: CASSRLAPHTGELFF. In nucleotides, the CDR3 is TGTGCCAGCTCACGACTAGCCCCCCACACCGGGGAGCTGTTTTTT.

The chain couples TRBV20-1 to TRBJ1-1; D is possibly TRBD1 (5 bases). CDR3 length: 11 amino acids. Germline assignment: CDR1 DFQATT and CDR2 SNEGSKA (reference sequence). The V and J ends lost 6 bases and 5 bases respectively, with 10 bases between them. DNA of the CDR3: TGCAGTGCCTTTCCAGGGACTGAAGCTTTCTTT. Translated, it gives CSAFPGTEAFF.

The V call is TRBV5-1, the J call TRBJ1-5; D is possibly TRBD1 (5 bases). Trimming cost V 0 bases and J 0 bases, with 7 bases left between them. This CDR3 is built from 15 residues. CDR1 and CDR2 (germline): SGHRS, YFSETQ. CDR3 sequence: CASSLGQNSNQPQHF. The CDR3 nucleotides read TGCGCCAGCAGCTTGGGACAGAATAGCAATCAGCCCCAGCATTTT. The full variable domain, completed using reference TRBV5-1 and TRBJ1-5, is KAGVTQTPRYLIKTRGQQVTLSCSPISGHRSVSWYQQTPGQGLQFLFEYFSETQRNKGNFPGRFSGRQFSNSRSEMNVSTLELGDSALYLCASSLGQNSNQPQHFGDGTRLSIL.

The chain employs TRBV11-2 and TRBJ1-2; 9 bases fit TRBD1. The ends lost 5 bases at V and 8 bases at J; junction bases unmatched: 9. CDR1 SGHAT and CDR2 FQNNGV come from the germline V gene. The CDR3 sequence is 14 residues long. This CDR3 reads CASSAGQGGWGYTF. CDR3 DNA sequence: TGTGCCAGCAGCGCGGGACAGGGAGGTTGGGGCTACACCTTC.

The V call is TRBV7-3, the J call TRBJ2-5, with 7 bases fitting TRBD1. The CDR3 runs 15 residues. The trim removed 4 bases at V and 3 bases at J, leaving 8 bases unmatched. Germline V gives CDR1 SGHTA, CDR2 FQGTGA. CDR3 protein: CASSSSRDRKETQYF. CDR3 sequence (DNA): TGTGCCAGCAGCTCATCCCGGGACAGAAAAGAGACCCAGTACTTC.

V and J are TRBV9 and TRBJ2-3, with D perhaps matching TRBD1 (6 bases). Looked up from germline, CDR1 is SGDLS and CDR2 is YYNGEE. There are 15 residues in the CDR3. Trimming shortened V by 2 bases and J by 1 base, and 11 bases separated the two germline ends. The CDR3, as DNA: TGTGCCAGCAGCGTGCAGGGGCGCCGCACAGATACGCAGTATTTT. Encoded protein: CASSVQGRRTDTQYF.

In DNA, the CDR3 is TGTGCCAGCGTTCTAGCCCAGATTAGCAATCAGCCCCAGCATTTT. Translated: CASVLAQISNQPQHF. V usage is TRBV2 and J usage is TRBJ1-5; unclear D gene. This CDR3 is 15 amino acids long. Germline CDR1 reads SNHLY; CDR2 reads FYNNEI. The V end was cut by 8 bases, the J end by 0 bases, with 14 bases between.

The V gene is TRBV7-9, the J gene TRBJ2-3; 7 nucleotides line up with TRBD2. The V gene's germline CDR1 is SEHNR and CDR2 FQNEAQ (reference sequence). V lost 4 bases to trimming and J lost 2 bases; unmatched junction nucleotides: 3. This CDR3 has 14 amino acids. This chain's CDR3 is CASSSRGVTDTQYF. CDR3 DNA sequence: TGTGCCAGCAGCTCACGGGGGGTCACAGATACGCAGTATTTT.

This sequence joins TRBV3-1 (or the pseudogene TRBV3-2) and TRBJ2-2; tentative D call: TRBD2 (5 bases). V dropped 8 bases and J dropped 6 bases, with 19 bases sitting between them. The germline V gene has CDR1 LGHDT and CDR2 YNNKEL (reference sequence). CDR3 length: 15 residues. The chain's CDR3 is CASPPRAEPAGELFF. The CDR3 DNA sequence: TGTGCCAGCCCCCCCCGAGCGGAACCGGCCGGGGAGCTGTTTTTT.

The sample holds a few counts of this clone. V and J are TRBV7-3 and TRBJ1-1; D might be TRBD1 (5 bases). The CDR3 runs to 18 residues. The V gene's germline CDR1 is SGHTA and CDR2 FQGTGA. V lost 5 bases to trimming and J lost 2 bases, with 24 bases between them. CDR3 residues: CASSTTSGGVGANTEAFF. CDR3 in DNA: TGTGCCAGCAGCACCACCTCAGGAGGGGTTGGGGCCAACACTGAAGCTTTCTTT.

This chain uses TRBV12-5 with TRBJ1-1; a possible D gene is TRBD1 (5 bases). The ends were cut back, 7 bases at V and 0 bases at J, with 15 bases in the middle. The CDR3 has 15 residues. CDR1 is LGHNT and CDR2 is FRNRAP in the germline V gene. CDR3 protein: CASDFPPGVNTEAFF. CDR3 nucleotides: TGTGCTAGTGATTTCCCCCCGGGGGTGAACACTGAAGCTTTCTTT.

There are a few counts of this clone. The V and J genes are TRBV10-1 and TRBJ2-2, with D hard to call. V was trimmed by 8 bases and J by 5 bases, leaving 9 bases between them. Germline V gene lookup returns CDR1 WNHNN and CDR2 SYGVQD (reference sequence). The CDR3 runs 12 residues. The DNA of the CDR3 is TGCGCCAGCTGTTCCTTAACCGGGGAGCTGTTTTTT. Protein: CASCSLTGELFF.